Listed below are T cell receptor beta chains from one sample, sequenced in a study of blood T cells in healthy people across ages. Via MiXCR, TCRdb re-called the 5' RACE reads, giving one row per CDR3 protein. The repertoire holds 850,000 to 1,000,000 distinct CDR3 sequences, just over 50% seen once, with over 20% in the top ten. Material: blood. The receptors derive from a woman aged 55-69 years in good health. Each CDR3 is given with its conserved first and last residue. Each record gives: J gene, V gene, CDR3 protein.

J gene: TRBJ2-5; V gene: TRBV6-5; CDR3 protein: CASSYSGGPGLAGRKETQYF
J gene: TRBJ1-2; V gene: TRBV7-9; CDR3 protein: CASSSRQGSNYGYTF
J gene: TRBJ1-2; V gene: TRBV10-3; CDR3 protein: CAISESAGGGYTF
J gene: TRBJ1-4; V gene: TRBV7-2; CDR3 protein: CASSAGGRGFEKLFF
J gene: TRBJ2-4; V gene: TRBV20-1; CDR3 protein: CSAAGTTLAKNIQYF
J gene: TRBJ2-5; V gene: TRBV7-2; CDR3 protein: CASSLNSSPLQETQYF
J gene: TRBJ2-1; V gene: TRBV20-1; CDR3 protein: CSTSGSAYNEQFF
J gene: TRBJ2-1; V gene: TRBV5-1; CDR3 protein: CASSMGQGGEQFF
J gene: TRBJ2-5; V gene: TRBV12-3/TRBV12-4; CDR3 protein: CASSFGTSGSVETQYF
J gene: TRBJ2-1; V gene: TRBV28; CDR3 protein: CASSPLAGGSNEQFF
J gene: TRBJ1-4; V gene: TRBV10-1; CDR3 protein: CASSEPGTSTNEKLFF
J gene: TRBJ2-3; V gene: TRBV3-1; CDR3 protein: CASSRSGSADTQYF
J gene: TRBJ2-7; V gene: TRBV7-9; CDR3 protein: CASSSLNREGQYF
J gene: TRBJ2-7; V gene: TRBV27; CDR3 protein: CASSFSKGQMTYEQYF
J gene: TRBJ1-5; V gene: TRBV10-1; CDR3 protein: CASSESVGQPQHF
J gene: TRBJ2-7; V gene: TRBV5-1; CDR3 protein: CASSPVDSYEQYF
J gene: NA; V gene: TRBV27; CDR3 protein: CASSLKFWDRANEQYF
J gene: TRBJ2-6; V gene: TRBV10-1; CDR3 protein: CASTEGSGANVLTF
J gene: TRBJ2-7; V gene: TRBV12-3/TRBV12-4; CDR3 protein: CASSLLLHEQYF
J gene: TRBJ2-3; V gene: TRBV18; CDR3 protein: CASSPLNKGWTGGTDTQYF
J gene: TRBJ2-7; V gene: TRBV20-1; CDR3 protein: CSAREVGTSGPYEQYF
J gene: TRBJ1-2; V gene: TRBV14; CDR3 protein: CASSRGGQLANYGYTF
J gene: TRBJ2-1; V gene: TRBV5-1; CDR3 protein: CASSLEDGREQFF
J gene: TRBJ2-7; V gene: TRBV20-1; CDR3 protein: CSARVQNYYEQYF
J gene: TRBJ2-1; V gene: TRBV28; CDR3 protein: CASISGGEQGEQFF
J gene: TRBJ2-2; V gene: TRBV12-3/TRBV12-4; CDR3 protein: CASSFVGELFF
J gene: TRBJ2-7; V gene: TRBV12-3/TRBV12-4; CDR3 protein: CASNHSGFRSYEQYF
J gene: TRBJ2-2; V gene: TRBV4-2; CDR3 protein: CASSPESGTVMGGELFF
J gene: NA; V gene: TRBV29-1; CDR3 protein: CSVVGTVAEQYF
J gene: TRBJ2-7; V gene: TRBV6-5; CDR3 protein: CASWRAGTEQYF
J gene: TRBJ1-2; V gene: TRBV7-9; CDR3 protein: CASSLTGTADGYTF
J gene: TRBJ1-6; V gene: TRBV28; CDR3 protein: CASSNTWAGRSPLHF
J gene: TRBJ1-2; V gene: TRBV25-1; CDR3 protein: CASSALQGNYGYTF
J gene: TRBJ1-5; V gene: TRBV4-1; CDR3 protein: CASSQEKANQPQHF
J gene: TRBJ2-1; V gene: TRBV7-3; CDR3 protein: CASSLVGPTSSYNEQFF
J gene: TRBJ2-2; V gene: TRBV7-2; CDR3 protein: CASSPTGIDTGELFF
J gene: TRBJ2-3; V gene: TRBV12-3/TRBV12-4; CDR3 protein: CASSRDWRRDTQYF
J gene: TRBJ2-3; V gene: TRBV6-6; CDR3 protein: CASSTQGKGPDTQYF
J gene: TRBJ2-2; V gene: TRBV2; CDR3 protein: CASVVRGQYTGELFF
J gene: TRBJ2-2; V gene: TRBV6-6; CDR3 protein: CASSYRQGGNGELSF
J gene: TRBJ2-1; V gene: TRBV27; CDR3 protein: CASSPTLVNNEQFF
J gene: TRBJ2-7; V gene: TRBV5-1; CDR3 protein: CASSLAPGSPYEQYF
J gene: TRBJ2-3; V gene: TRBV28; CDR3 protein: CASRYRDSFTDTQYF
J gene: TRBJ2-7; V gene: TRBV6-1; CDR3 protein: CASGRYSYEQYF
J gene: TRBJ2-1; V gene: TRBV6-1; CDR3 protein: CASMGLALEQFF
J gene: TRBJ2-3; V gene: TRBV13; CDR3 protein: CASSLEGLAGGRTDTQYF
J gene: NA; V gene: TRBV5-1; CDR3 protein: CASSAETGAFYEQYF
J gene: TRBJ1-4; V gene: TRBV12-3/TRBV12-4; CDR3 protein: CASTLMTGEEKLFF
J gene: TRBJ2-1; V gene: TRBV10-2; CDR3 protein: CASSEAGLPSEQFF
J gene: TRBJ2-7; V gene: TRBV15; CDR3 protein: CATSRNPGRGFAYEQYF
J gene: TRBJ2-4; V gene: TRBV7-2; CDR3 protein: CASSLGLNKNIQYF
J gene: TRBJ2-1; V gene: TRBV7-9; CDR3 protein: CASSYLAGDDEQFF
J gene: TRBJ2-3; V gene: TRBV14; CDR3 protein: CASSYLDRVLTDTQYF
J gene: TRBJ2-5; V gene: TRBV24-1; CDR3 protein: CATSDPDTPQETQYF